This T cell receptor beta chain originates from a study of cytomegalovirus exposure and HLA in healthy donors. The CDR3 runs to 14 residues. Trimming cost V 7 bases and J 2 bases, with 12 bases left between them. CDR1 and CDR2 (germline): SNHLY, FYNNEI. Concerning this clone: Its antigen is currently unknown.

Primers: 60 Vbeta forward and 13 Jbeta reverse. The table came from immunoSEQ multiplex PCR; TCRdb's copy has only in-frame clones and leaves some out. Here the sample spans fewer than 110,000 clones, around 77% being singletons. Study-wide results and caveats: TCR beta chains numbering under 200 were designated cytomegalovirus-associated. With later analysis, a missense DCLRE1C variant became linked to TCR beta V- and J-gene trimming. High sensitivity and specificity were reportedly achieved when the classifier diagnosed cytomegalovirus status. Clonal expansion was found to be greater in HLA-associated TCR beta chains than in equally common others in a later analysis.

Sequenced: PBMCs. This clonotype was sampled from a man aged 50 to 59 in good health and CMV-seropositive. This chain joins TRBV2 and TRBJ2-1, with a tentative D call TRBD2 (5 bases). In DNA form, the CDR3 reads TGTGCCAGCAAAGGGAGTAGTCCCTACAATGAGCAGTTCTTC. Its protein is CASKGSSPYNEQFF.